Below, 28 T cell receptor beta chains from the same sample are listed, as sequenced in a study of metastatic and nonmetastatic thyroid tumors (dated by TCRdb to the early 2020s). Library construction relied on PCR. Instrument on record: Illumina HiSeq 4000. Starting from the raw public reads, TCRdb applied fastp trimming at Q25, assembled clones with MiXCR and retained in-frame beta chains. Within this sample are around 16,000 clones, with approximately 25% of them counted one time only. The top ten clonotypes cover approximately 15% of the sample. None of the patients had been given any treatment before thyroid surgery. The sequencing input was adjacent normal tissue. These receptors were obtained from a female donor with papillary thyroid cancer or a benign thyroid nodule (not recorded which). Some clones in this sample may be carry-over from other donors' samples.

This clone was seen more than once but under ten times. The rearrangement uses TRBV20-1 and TRBJ1-5, with TRBD1 matching 10 bases. V was clipped by 7 bases and J by 5 bases; unmatched bases: 2. The CDR3 covers 12 residues. In germline, CDR1 is DFQATT, CDR2 SNEGSKA (reference sequence). The CDR3 protein is CSGTGGDQPQHF. CDR3 bases: TGCAGTGGGACAGGGGGTGATCAGCCCCAGCATTTT.

The V and J genes are TRBV6-1 and TRBJ1-5; D gene uncertain. There are 16 residues in the CDR3. Trimming left V 1 base short and J 2 bases short, with 12 bases between. Germline CDR1 reads MNHNS; CDR2 reads SASEGT. CDR3 sequence (DNA): TGTGCCAGCAGTGAAGAGGTCAGATCAGGCAATCAGCCCCAGCATTTT. It yields the protein CASSEEVRSGNQPQHF.

This clone was seen ten or more times. This rearrangement joins TRBV27 to TRBJ2-3; TRBD2 matches at 9 bases. Germline V gene lookup returns CDR1 MNHEY and CDR2 SMNVEV (reference sequence). This CDR3 spans 15 amino acids. The V segment lost 5 bases and the J segment 1 base; nucleotides outside the gene matches: 4. The CDR3 DNA reads as TGTGCCAGCAGTGACCGGACTAGCGGCACAGATACGCAGTATTTT. Translated, it gives CASSDRTSGTDTQYF.

J is TRBJ2-2 and V is TRBV19, with 9 bases matching TRBD1. This CDR3 has 16 residues. V shed 5 bases and J 4 bases; nucleotides not matched to a gene: 8. CDR1 is LNHDA, CDR2 SQIVND, per germline (reference sequence). The CDR3 loop is CASSVIQGAGTGELFF. As DNA, the CDR3 is TGTGCCAGTAGTGTAATACAGGGGGCGGGCACCGGGGAGCTGTTTTTT.

The V call is TRBV5-1, the J call TRBJ1-2; TRBD1 matches at 8 bases. CDR3 length equals 16 residues. The V and J ends lost 4 bases and 3 bases, in that order; junction bases with no gene match: 11. In germline, CDR1 is SGHRS, CDR2 YFSETQ. CDR3 amino acids: CASSPGTGGGDYGYTF. DNA of the CDR3: TGCGCCAGCAGCCCGGGGACAGGAGGAGGAGACTATGGCTACACCTTC.

This clone was picked up a small number of times. V is TRBV2 and J is TRBJ2-2, with 7 bases that match TRBD2. Unmatched junction bases numbered 12, after V lost 4 bases and J lost 4 bases. From germline, CDR1 is SNHLY and CDR2 FYNNEI. This CDR3 region has 17 residues. The CDR3 loop reads CASSAGLGDRGTGELFF. DNA of the CDR3: TGTGCCAGCAGTGCCGGACTAGGGGATCGGGGCACCGGGGAGCTGTTTTTT.

This clone came up a few times. Other nucleotide sequences in the sample specify the same CDR3. The genes are TRBV6-2 or TRBV6-3 and TRBJ2-3; 8 bases are shared with TRBD2. CDR1 MNHEY and CDR2 SVGEGT come from the germline V gene. The CDR3 has 17 amino acids. V lost 5 bases, J lost 0 bases, and 10 bases stayed unmatched. In nucleotides, the CDR3 is TGTGCCAGCAGTCACACATCGGGAGGGCTCAGCACAGATACGCAGTATTTT. It translates to CASSHTSGGLSTDTQYF.

V gene TRBV7-2 combines with J gene TRBJ2-4, with unresolved D. Germline CDR1 and CDR2: SGHTA and FQGNSA. The CDR3 runs to 13 residues. V was cut by 5 bases and J by 6 bases, with 11 bases left in between. The CDR3: CASSLGFGNIQYF. CDR3 in DNA: TGTGCCAGCAGCCTGGGGTTTGGAAACATTCAGTACTTC.

The chain links TRBV24-1 to TRBJ2-5; 7 nucleotides match TRBD1. With 6 bases clipped from V and 1 base from J, the junction kept 4 bases outside the gene matches. Per germline, CDR1 KGHDR and CDR2 SFDVKD. The CDR3 is made up of 14 amino acids. The CDR3 protein is CATSSRQGQETQYF. The CDR3 coding sequence is TGTGCCACCAGTAGTAGACAGGGCCAAGAGACCCAGTACTTC.

V is TRBV12-3 or TRBV12-4 and J is TRBJ1-2, with D possibly being TRBD1 (6 bases). V was pared by 2 bases and J by 8 bases, with 15 bases between. There are 14 residues in the CDR3. The CDR3 DNA is TGTGCCAGCAGTTTAATTCCCCAGGGGAGGGGCTACACCTTC. Encoded protein: CASSLIPQGRGYTF.

The chain links TRBV12-3 or TRBV12-4 to TRBJ2-5; 8 bases match TRBD2. CDR3 size: 13 residues. Trimming cost V 5 bases and J 5 bases; bases outside gene matches: 4. This CDR3 is CASSPLAAETQYF. The CDR3 region has the DNA TGTGCCAGCAGTCCACTAGCGGCGGAGACCCAGTACTTC.

By its share, this clone is large (0.1 to 1%). The chain links TRBV6-1 to TRBJ2-3, with 9 bases identical to TRBD2. V lost 5 bases, J lost 0 bases, and 6 bases stayed unmatched. CDR1 and CDR2 from the germline V gene are MNHNS and SASEGT. CDR3 length: 16 amino acids. CDR3: CASSKTSGHSTDTQYF. The CDR3 coding sequence is TGTGCCAGCAGTAAAACTAGCGGGCATAGCACAGATACGCAGTATTTT.

This chain connects TRBV11-1 to TRBJ2-3; maybe TRBD2 (7 bases). The V end lost 2 bases, the J end lost 3 bases, and 15 bases lay between the germline ends. Germline CDR1 and CDR2: SGHAT and FQDESV (reference sequence). The CDR3 loop spans 16 amino acids. Here the CDR3 reads CASSLSRGAVTDTQYF. In DNA, the CDR3 is TGTGCCAGCAGCTTAAGTCGGGGGGCCGTAACAGATACGCAGTATTTT.

This clone was picked up a small number of times. This same CDR3 is encoded by further DNA sequences in the sample. This sequence joins TRBV18 and TRBJ1-2, with TRBD1 matching 7 bases. Germline-derived CDR1 and CDR2 are KGHSH and LQKENI. The CDR3 runs 15 residues. Germline trimming cut 3 bases from V and 4 bases from J; bases unmatched to any gene: 8. CDR3 sequence reads: CASSPGQGVGYGYTF. DNA for the CDR3: TGTGCCAGCTCACCTGGGCAGGGGGTCGGCTATGGCTACACCTTC. The whole variable domain, filled in from reference TRBV18 and TRBJ1-2, reads NAGVMQNPRHLVRRRGQEARLRCSPMKGHSHVYWYRQLPEEGLKFMVYLQKENIIDESGMPKERFSAEFPKEGPSILRIQQVVRGDSAAYFCASSPGQGVGYGYTFGSGTRLTVV.

With regard to this clone: Germline and junction disagree at one end, which may indicate a read error. The chain combines TRBV19 with TRBJ2-2, with D possibly TRBD2 on 6 matching bases. The CDR3 consists of 14 residues. Per the germline V gene, CDR1 is LNHDA and CDR2 is SQIVND (reference sequence). This CDR3 is CASSMDYPSGELFF. In DNA form, the CDR3 reads TGTGCCAGTAGCATGGACTACCCTTCCGGGGAGCTGTTCTTT.

J is TRBJ1-2 and V is TRBV15; D not resolved. The V gene's germline CDR1 is LNHNV and CDR2 YYDKDF (reference sequence). The CDR3 covers 11 residues. V shed 3 bases and J shed 3 bases, with 2 bases lying between them. The CDR3 sequence: CATSRDYGYTF. CDR3 coding DNA: TGTGCCACCAGCAGGGACTATGGCTACACCTTC.

By its share, this clone is medium-sized. The genes are TRBV7-9 and TRBJ2-3, with a weak D call TRBD1 (5 bases). The V and J ends lost 1 base and 4 bases respectively, with 9 bases between them. This CDR3 spans 14 amino acids. Germline values: CDR1 SEHNR, CDR2 FQNEAQ (reference sequence). This chain's CDR3 is CASSLEGWADTQYF. The CDR3 region has the DNA TGTGCCAGCAGCTTAGAGGGGTGGGCAGATACGCAGTATTTT.

This clone was picked up a small number of times. The rearrangement uses TRBV11-2 and TRBJ2-7; TRBD2 matches 9 bases. The CDR3 covers 17 residues. J lost 2 bases, V lost 1 base, and 9 bases had no gene match. Germline V gene lookup returns CDR1 SGHAT and CDR2 FQNNGV. CDR3 nucleotides: TGTGCCAGCAGCTTAGTTGCTAGCGGGACCTACACCTACGAGCAGTACTTC. Translating it yields CASSLVASGTYTYEQYF.

With regard to this clone: A junction boundary mismatches the germline segment, possibly from a read error. The V call is TRBV12-3 or TRBV12-4, the J call TRBJ2-1; 7 positions agree with TRBD1. The CDR3 length is 15 residues. Here the CDR3 reads CAGSQGDDYYNEQFF. The CDR3 DNA sequence: TGTGCCGGCAGTCAGGGGGATGACTACTACAATGAGCAGTTCTTC.

The rearrangement joins TRBV28 to TRBJ2-7, with 7 nucleotides matching TRBD2. Germline-derived CDR1 and CDR2 are MDHEN and SYDVKM. J gave up 0 bases and V 2 bases, and 4 bases lay outside the gene matches. This CDR3 region has 15 residues. DNA for the CDR3: TGTGCCAGCAGTTTACCGAGCGGGGCCTCCTACGAGCAGTACTTC. Its translation: CASSLPSGASYEQYF.

This clone was counted a few times. This chain connects TRBV12-3 or TRBV12-4 to TRBJ2-1, with D possibly TRBD2 on 6 matching bases. The CDR3 is made up of 13 amino acids. The germline V and J ends were trimmed by 7 bases and 5 bases, with 12 bases remaining between them. The CDR3 nucleotides read TGTGCCAGCAACATACGGAGGGACAATGAGCAGTTCTTC. This codes for CASNIRRDNEQFF.

The CDR3 nucleotides read TGTGCCAGCAGTTTATTCGGTTCAGATACGCAGTATTTT. This codes for CASSLFGSDTQYF. The chain couples TRBV12-3 or TRBV12-4 to TRBJ2-3; the D is unclear. The CDR3 runs 13 residues. V was shortened by 2 bases and J by 4 bases, with 7 bases between the two germline ends.

The rearrangement links TRBV7-2 to TRBJ1-2; TRBD1 agrees at 10 bases. Germline CDR1 is SGHTA and CDR2 is FQGNSA. Trimming at V came to 3 bases and at J to 5 bases, leaving 6 bases not matched to a gene. The CDR3 totals 15 residues. The CDR3 DNA sequence: TGTGCCAGCAGCTTTAGGGACAGGGGAGGTTATGGCTACACCTTC. Translation gives CASSFRDRGGYGYTF.

The rearrangement joins TRBV6-5 to TRBJ1-1; D is unresolved. CDR3 length: 14 residues. Trimming took off 0 bases at V and 1 base at J, with 6 bases between the two ends. Germline CDR1 and CDR2: MNHEY and SVGAGI. The CDR3: CASSYSGENTEAFF. CDR3 DNA: TGTGCCAGCAGTTACTCGGGAGAGAACACTGAAGCTTTCTTT.

This clone was counted only a few times. The rearrangement joins TRBV20-1 to TRBJ1-1; no clear D. Germline V gene data show CDR1 as DFQATT and CDR2 as SNEGSKA (reference sequence). The CDR3 totals 15 residues. V was clipped by 0 bases and J by 3 bases, with 14 bases between them. CDR3 bases: TGCAGTGCTAGAGATCCAGGAAGGAGTGACACTGAAGCTTTCTTT. Translating gives CSARDPGRSDTEAFF.

The chain carries TRBV6-1 and TRBJ1-2; possible D gene TRBD1, 5 bases. This CDR3 has 12 amino acids. Per germline, CDR1 MNHNS and CDR2 SASEGT. The ends were cut back, 7 bases at V and 2 bases at J, with 8 bases in the middle. CDR3 protein: CASKGENYGYTF. Written as DNA, the CDR3 is TGTGCCAGCAAAGGGGAAAACTATGGCTACACCTTC.

The chain joins TRBV28 to TRBJ2-1, with 10 nucleotides matching TRBD1. With 5 bases clipped from V and 5 bases from J, the junction kept 6 bases outside the gene matches. Per the germline V gene, CDR1 is MDHEN and CDR2 is SYDVKM. This CDR3 has 15 amino acids. DNA of the CDR3: TGTGCCAGCAGTCCCGACAGGGGGCGGAACAATGAGCAGTTCTTC. Protein sequence: CASSPDRGRNNEQFF.

This clone was recorded a few times. The V gene is TRBV19, the J gene TRBJ2-1; perhaps TRBD2 as D (5 bases). The CDR3 is 15 amino acids. The V gene's germline CDR1 is LNHDA and CDR2 SQIVND (reference sequence). Trimming took 6 bases from V and 5 from J, leaving 17 bases between them. CDR3 DNA sequence: TGTGCCAGTAGCCTCCCCAGCGGTCCCAACAATGAGCAGTTCTTC. Translating gives CASSLPSGPNNEQFF.